Below are 14 T cell receptor beta chains sequenced from a single sample in a study of T-cell reconstitution after alpha-beta-depleted transplantation in children. Preparing the TCRbeta library involved the use of unique molecular identifiers. TCRdb re-analysed the PCR reads in MiXCR, keeping a single row per CDR3 protein. The data hold some 200,000 distinct CDR3 sequences, with approximately 8.4% observed a single time. Here the sequenced sample was PBMCs, mostly from graft donor cells, taken 360 days after TCRalphabeta/CD19-depleted stem cell transplant. The receptors here all came from a male patient aged 2-15 years who had a stem cell transplant for acute myeloid leukemia, so the T cells may come from the graft donor.

V and J are TRBV7-8 and TRBJ2-1; TRBD2 agrees at 8 bases. Germline CDR1 is SGHVS and CDR2 is FQNEAQ. The CDR3 sequence is 16 residues long. V lost 5 bases and J lost 8; bases outside the gene matches: 14. CDR3 DNA: TGTGCCAGCAGCCACCGGGACTCGGGAGGGTTGTATGAGCAGTTCTTC. Protein sequence: CASSHRDSGGLYEQFF.

The genes are TRBV7-8 and TRBJ1-3, with D uncertain. The CDR3 sequence is 12 residues long. The V and J ends lost 1 base and 6 bases respectively, with 4 bases between them. Germline V CDR1 and CDR2: SGHVS, FQNEAQ. CDR3 in amino acids: CASSLGQNTIYF. Here the CDR3 DNA reads TGTGCCAGCAGCTTAGGGCAAAACACCATATATTTT.

This clonotype was detected many times. The chain has TRBV7-8 and TRBJ2-5; TRBD1 matches at 7 bases. The CDR3 length is 16 residues. Germline loops: CDR1 SGHVS, CDR2 FQNEAQ. V trimming: 7 bases; J trimming: 5 bases; junction bases outside the gene matches: 16. The DNA of the CDR3 is TGTGCCAGCACCCGAGCGATAAACAGGGGTGGGGAGACCCAGTACTTC. The encoded protein is CASTRAINRGGETQYF.

This clonotype was counted between two and nine times. The J gene is TRBJ2-7, the V gene TRBV6-5, with TRBD2 as a possible D gene (5 bases). The CDR3 runs 14 residues. V lost 0 bases and J lost 1, with 7 bases in between. The germline V gene encodes CDR1 MNHEY and CDR2 SVGAGI. CDR3: CASSYSSGSYEQYF. CDR3 coding DNA: TGTGCCAGCAGTTACTCGTCGGGATCCTACGAGCAGTACTTC.

The chain carries TRBV5-1 and TRBJ2-1; 9 bases align to TRBD2. Trimming took 1 base from V and 4 from J; bases not matched to a gene: 6. Germline CDR1 is SGHRS and CDR2 is YFSETQ. This CDR3 contains 16 residues. CDR3 DNA sequence: TGCGCCAGCAGCTTGATCAGCGGGGGGTTATACAATGAGCAGTTCTTC. It yields the protein CASSLISGGLYNEQFF.

This clonotype was seen at least ten times. V usage is TRBV20-1 and J usage is TRBJ2-1; tentative D call: TRBD2 (6 bases). V was cut by 3 bases and J by 5 bases, with 17 bases left in between. The CDR3 loop spans 15 amino acids. The germline V gene has CDR1 DFQATT and CDR2 SNEGSKA (reference sequence). This CDR3 reads CSARGWLAENNEQFF. The CDR3 DNA reads as TGCAGTGCTAGGGGGTGGTTAGCGGAAAACAATGAGCAGTTCTTC.

This clonotype was detected only a few times. CDR3 in amino acids: CSASIELLGYEQYF. In DNA form, the CDR3 reads TGCAGTGCTAGTATCGAGCTTTTAGGATACGAGCAGTACTTC. The chain recombines TRBV20-1 with TRBJ2-7; D gene uncertain. Germline loops: CDR1 DFQATT, CDR2 SNEGSKA (reference sequence). Trimming pared 3 bases from V and 4 bases from J, leaving 16 bases between. The CDR3 runs to 14 residues.

This clonotype was counted only a few times. The chain carries TRBV12-3 or TRBV12-4 and TRBJ2-5, with D possibly matching TRBD1 (6 bases). The CDR3 spans 13 residues. V was pared by 6 bases and J by 1 base, with 9 bases between. The DNA of the CDR3 is TGTGCCAGCAGCCGGACAGCCCAAGAGACCCAGTACTTC. This codes for CASSRTAQETQYF.

This clonotype was picked up many times. The chain recombines TRBV12-3 or TRBV12-4 with TRBJ1-1; perhaps TRBD1 as D (6 bases). V shed 4 bases and J shed 6 bases, with 12 bases lying between them. CDR3 length equals 13 residues. The CDR3 here is CASSSTDRSEAFF. For the CDR3, the DNA is TGTGCCAGCAGTTCGACCGACAGGTCTGAAGCTTTCTTT.

This clonotype came up many times. This chain joins TRBV4-1 and TRBJ2-1; a possible D gene is TRBD1 (5 bases). V lost 5 bases and J 5 bases, leaving 19 bases between the germline ends. This CDR3 is 16 amino acids long. Germline V gene sequence: CDR1 MGHRA, CDR2 YSYEKL. In nucleotides, the CDR3 is TGCGCCAGCAGCAGAATCCCCCACAGGTTTAACAATGAGCAGTTCTTC. Its translation is CASSRIPHRFNNEQFF.

The CDR3 here is CASSFLRGPRNTEAFF. Here the CDR3 DNA reads TGTGCCAGCAGCTTCCTCAGGGGGCCGAGGAACACTGAAGCTTTCTTT. V usage is TRBV7-2 and J usage is TRBJ1-1; TRBD1 matches 8 bases. The V gene's germline CDR1 is SGHTA and CDR2 FQGNSA. This CDR3 spans 16 amino acids. The junction had 7 bases not matched to a gene; V was cut back by 3 bases and J by 1 base. The complete variable domain, with remaining parts taken from reference TRBV7-2 and TRBJ1-1, reads GAGVSQSPSNKVTEKGKDVELRCDPISGHTALYWYRQSLGQGLEFLIYFQGNSAPDKSGLPSDRFSAERTGGSVSTLTIQRTQQEDSAVYLCASSFLRGPRNTEAFFGQGTRLTVV.

This clonotype was seen many times. The chain couples TRBV12-3 or TRBV12-4 to TRBJ2-5; 8 nucleotides match TRBD1. The CDR3 loop spans 13 amino acids. The V gene end was trimmed by 6 bases and the J gene end by 9 bases; junction bases not matched to a gene: 9. CDR3 protein: CASRLDRVGSQYF. The CDR3 bases are TGTGCCAGCAGACTGGACAGGGTCGGATCCCAGTACTTC.

CDR3 sequence reads: CASSLGTGYEQYF. The DNA for the CDR3 is TGTGCCAGCAGCTTAGGGACAGGATACGAGCAGTACTTC. V gene TRBV7-2 combines with J gene TRBJ2-7; 7 bases are shared with TRBD1. The V gene's germline CDR1 is SGHTA and CDR2 FQGNSA. CDR3 length: 13 amino acids. With 1 base clipped from V and 4 bases from J, the junction kept 1 base outside the gene matches.

At least ten counts were recorded for this clonotype. This sequence joins TRBV29-1 and TRBJ1-1, with 8 bases aligning to TRBD1. V lost 4 bases, J lost 0 bases, and 10 bases stayed unmatched. The length of the CDR3 is 16 residues. Germline V gene sequence: CDR1 SQVTM, CDR2 ANQGSEA. This chain's CDR3 is CSVARRQGKMNTEAFF. The CDR3 coding sequence is TGCAGCGTTGCCAGAAGACAGGGGAAGATGAACACTGAAGCTTTCTTT.